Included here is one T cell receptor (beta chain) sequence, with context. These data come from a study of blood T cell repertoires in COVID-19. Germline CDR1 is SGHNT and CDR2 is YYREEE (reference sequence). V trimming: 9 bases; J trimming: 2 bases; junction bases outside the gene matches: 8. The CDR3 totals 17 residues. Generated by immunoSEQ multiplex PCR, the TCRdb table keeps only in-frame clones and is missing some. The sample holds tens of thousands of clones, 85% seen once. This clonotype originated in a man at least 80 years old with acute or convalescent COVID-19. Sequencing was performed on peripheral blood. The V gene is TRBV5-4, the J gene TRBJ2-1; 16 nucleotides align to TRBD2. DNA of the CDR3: TGTGCCATTCCGGGACTAGCGGGAGGGAACGCCTACAATGAGCAGTTCTTC. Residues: CAIPGLAGGNAYNEQFF.